This T cell receptor (beta chain) is drawn from a study of glioma-infiltrating T cells. The CDR3 covers 12 residues. V lost 4 bases and J 7 bases, leaving 11 bases between the germline ends. TCR alpha and beta CDR3 regions were amplified from RNA using iRepertoire nested multiplex PCR. Each CDR3 protein is one row after TCRdb ran MiXCR on the multiplex PCR reads. The sample has about 89,000 distinct CDR3 sequences, 23% seen once; the top ten hold more than 6.5%. This clonotype has a single count. The rearrangement uses TRBV12-3 or TRBV12-4 and TRBJ2-7; D is uncertain. The sequence derives from a human donor with low-grade glioma or glioblastoma, undergoing nonglioma brain surgery, or in good health (not recorded which). Source material: glioma tissue, nonneoplastic brain tissue, or PBMCs (not recorded which). Here the CDR3 DNA reads TGTGCCAGCAGTTCGGCCGGGCAAGAGCAGTACTTC. Amino acid sequence: CASSSAGQEQYF.